The rows below give T cell receptor beta chains drawn from one sample of a study of T-cell reconstitution after alpha-beta-depleted transplantation in children. TCRdb processed the PCR reads anew with MiXCR; each CDR3 protein has one entry. The table includes about 580,000 distinct CDR3 sequences, 25% to 30% detected once. Sequences were derived from PBMCs, sampled before TCRalphabeta/CD19-depleted stem cell transplant. The receptors here all came from a boy in the first two years of life with Wiskott-Aldrich syndrome, due to receive a stem cell transplant. CDR3s include the opening cysteine and the closing phenylalanine or tryptophan. D genes are given only for firm matches. The size of a clone is reported for some rows only, either as once, few or many, or as a class for expanded clones.

v_gene: TRBV5-1
d_gene: NA
j_gene: TRBJ2-1
abundance: few
CDR3aa: CASSSGINEQFF
CDR3nt: TGCGCCAGCAGCTCAGGGATCAATGAGCAGTTCTTC

v_gene: TRBV5-1
d_gene: NA
j_gene: TRBJ2-1
abundance: few
CDR3aa: CASSPQVGGGNEQFF
CDR3nt: TGCGCCAGCAGCCCCCAGGTGGGAGGAGGCAATGAGCAGTTCTTC

v_gene: TRBV20-1
d_gene: TRBD2
j_gene: TRBJ2-1
abundance: NA
CDR3aa: CSALGLAGGRFDEQFF
CDR3nt: TGCAGTGCTCTCGGACTAGCGGGAGGGCGTTTTGATGAGCAGTTCTTC

v_gene: TRBV20-1
d_gene: NA
j_gene: TRBJ2-1
abundance: few
CDR3aa: CSASETPSLYNEQFF
CDR3nt: TGCAGTGCTAGTGAAACCCCATCCCTTTACAATGAGCAGTTCTTC

v_gene: TRBV20-1
d_gene: NA
j_gene: TRBJ1-1
abundance: few
CDR3aa: CSARDNRPRLEAFF
CDR3nt: TGCAGTGCTAGAGATAACCGGCCCCGCCTTGAAGCTTTCTTT

v_gene: TRBV4-2
d_gene: NA
j_gene: TRBJ2-1
abundance: NA
CDR3aa: CASSQDGNEQFF
CDR3nt: TGTGCCAGCAGCCAAGATGGCAATGAGCAGTTCTTC

v_gene: TRBV2
d_gene: TRBD1
j_gene: TRBJ1-2
abundance: NA
CDR3aa: CASSEGRGQGEDGYTF
CDR3nt: TGTGCCAGCAGTGAAGGCAGAGGACAGGGCGAAGATGGCTACACCTTC

v_gene: TRBV5-1
d_gene: NA
j_gene: TRBJ1-4
abundance: NA
CDR3aa: CASSFLGTPATNEKLFF
CDR3nt: TGCGCCAGCAGCTTCCTCGGGACCCCAGCAACTAATGAAAAACTGTTTTTT

v_gene: TRBV2
d_gene: TRBD2
j_gene: TRBJ2-3
abundance: NA
CDR3aa: CASRAREGTDTQYF
CDR3nt: TGTGCCAGCAGGGCCCGGGAGGGCACAGATACGCAGTATTTT

v_gene: TRBV5-1
d_gene: NA
j_gene: TRBJ2-2
abundance: many
CDR3aa: CASSLGLAANTGELFF
CDR3nt: TGTGCCAGCAGCTTAGGTTTGGCAGCGAACACCGGGGAGCTGTTTTTT

v_gene: TRBV12-3/TRBV12-4
d_gene: NA
j_gene: TRBJ2-3
abundance: few
CDR3aa: CASVKDFDTQYF
CDR3nt: TGTGCCAGCGTCAAGGACTTCGATACGCAGTATTTT

v_gene: TRBV18
d_gene: NA
j_gene: TRBJ2-3
abundance: NA
CDR3aa: CASSPLPAVGVDTQYF
CDR3nt: TGTGCCAGCTCACCGCTCCCGGCGGTGGGTGTAGATACGCAGTATTTT

v_gene: TRBV5-1
d_gene: TRBD2
j_gene: TRBJ2-1
abundance: few
CDR3aa: CASSLRTSGQFDEQFF
CDR3nt: TGCGCCAGCAGCTTAAGGACTAGCGGGCAGTTCGATGAGCAGTTCTTC

v_gene: TRBV2
d_gene: NA
j_gene: TRBJ2-1
abundance: once
CDR3aa: CASSAKRAQFF
CDR3nt: TGTGCCAGCAGTGCGAAGCGTGCTCAGTTCTTC

v_gene: TRBV5-1
d_gene: TRBD2
j_gene: TRBJ2-3
abundance: NA
CDR3aa: CASSLAAGAGTDTQYF
CDR3nt: TGCGCCAGCAGCTTGGCCGCGGGAGCGGGAACAGATACGCAGTATTTT

v_gene: TRBV7-2
d_gene: NA
j_gene: TRBJ2-2
abundance: NA
CDR3aa: CASSLRTVLSTGELFF
CDR3nt: TGTGCCAGCAGCTTACGGACAGTCCTATCGACCGGGGAGCTGTTTTTT

v_gene: TRBV29-1
d_gene: NA
j_gene: TRBJ1-1
abundance: NA
CDR3aa: CSVESVRASHTEAFF
CDR3nt: TGCAGCGTTGAGAGCGTGAGGGCATCTCACACTGAAGCTTTCTTT

v_gene: TRBV7-9
d_gene: NA
j_gene: TRBJ2-7
abundance: NA
CDR3aa: CASSSLDRYYEQYF
CDR3nt: TGTGCCAGCAGCTCCTTGGACAGATACTACGAGCAGTACTTC

v_gene: TRBV5-1
d_gene: TRBD2
j_gene: TRBJ2-3
abundance: NA
CDR3aa: CASSEGLPGTDTQYF
CDR3nt: TGCGCCAGCAGCGAGGGACTACCTGGGACGGATACGCAGTATTTT

v_gene: TRBV5-1
d_gene: TRBD1
j_gene: TRBJ1-4
abundance: NA
CDR3aa: CASSFQGVVDEKLFF
CDR3nt: TGCGCCAGCAGTTTTCAGGGGGTGGTAGATGAAAAACTGTTTTTT

v_gene: TRBV5-6
d_gene: TRBD1
j_gene: TRBJ2-3
abundance: NA
CDR3aa: CASSLDRAPQYF
CDR3nt: TGTGCCAGCAGCTTAGACAGGGCTCCGCAGTATTTT

v_gene: TRBV7-2
d_gene: NA
j_gene: TRBJ2-1
abundance: few
CDR3aa: CASSLGSVSYNEQFF
CDR3nt: TGTGCCAGCAGCTTAGGTAGCGTCTCCTACAATGAGCAGTTCTTC

v_gene: TRBV7-3
d_gene: NA
j_gene: TRBJ1-2
abundance: NA
CDR3aa: CASSLHRDYGYTF
CDR3nt: TGTGCCAGCAGCTTACACCGCGATTATGGCTACACCTTC

v_gene: TRBV28
d_gene: NA
j_gene: TRBJ2-3
abundance: few
CDR3aa: CASMAAGDTQYF
CDR3nt: TGTGCCAGCATGGCAGCGGGAGATACGCAGTATTTT

v_gene: TRBV7-2
d_gene: NA
j_gene: TRBJ1-1
abundance: few
CDR3aa: CASTRVGAATGKSEAFF
CDR3nt: TGTGCCAGCACGAGAGTCGGGGCAGCCACGGGGAAGTCTGAAGCTTTCTTT

v_gene: TRBV4-2
d_gene: NA
j_gene: TRBJ1-1
abundance: few
CDR3aa: CASSQEGRVNTEAFF
CDR3nt: TGTGCCAGCAGTCAAGAGGGCAGGGTGAACACTGAAGCTTTCTTT

v_gene: TRBV12-3/TRBV12-4
d_gene: NA
j_gene: TRBJ1-2
abundance: NA
CDR3aa: CASSLRRDGYTF
CDR3nt: TGTGCCAGCAGTTTGCGGCGGGATGGCTACACCTTC

v_gene: TRBV5-1
d_gene: TRBD2
j_gene: TRBJ2-1
abundance: few
CDR3aa: CASSLAVLAGGGSYNEQFF
CDR3nt: TGCGCCAGCAGCTTGGCCGTTCTAGCGGGAGGAGGCTCCTACAATGAGCAGTTCTTC

v_gene: TRBV7-2
d_gene: TRBD2
j_gene: TRBJ2-3
abundance: NA
CDR3aa: CASSLLPSGNTDTQYF
CDR3nt: TGTGCCAGCAGCTTATTACCTAGCGGCAACACAGATACGCAGTATTTT

v_gene: TRBV7-9
d_gene: NA
j_gene: TRBJ2-1
abundance: NA
CDR3aa: CASSELSITSFNEQFF
CDR3nt: TGTGCCAGCAGCGAGCTTAGTATAACGAGCTTCAATGAGCAGTTCTTC

v_gene: TRBV29-1
d_gene: NA
j_gene: TRBJ2-3
abundance: NA
CDR3aa: CSVVASFPDTQYF
CDR3nt: TGCAGCGTTGTGGCTAGCTTTCCAGATACGCAGTATTTT

v_gene: TRBV27
d_gene: NA
j_gene: TRBJ2-5
abundance: NA
CDR3aa: CASRKRWGTPQETQYF
CDR3nt: TGTGCCAGCAGAAAGAGGTGGGGGACTCCCCAAGAGACCCAGTACTTC

v_gene: TRBV5-6
d_gene: NA
j_gene: TRBJ2-5
abundance: few
CDR3aa: CASSEKGRWQETQYF
CDR3nt: TGTGCCAGCAGCGAAAAGGGGAGGTGGCAAGAGACCCAGTACTTC

v_gene: TRBV28
d_gene: NA
j_gene: TRBJ1-1
abundance: few
CDR3aa: CASSEVADRTEAFF
CDR3nt: TGTGCCAGCAGCGAGGTGGCAGATCGGACTGAAGCTTTCTTT

v_gene: TRBV3-1
d_gene: TRBD2
j_gene: TRBJ2-1
abundance: NA
CDR3aa: CASRIEGGPNEQFF
CDR3nt: TGTGCCAGCCGCATTGAGGGAGGGCCAAATGAGCAGTTCTTC

v_gene: TRBV11-2
d_gene: NA
j_gene: TRBJ2-2
abundance: NA
CDR3aa: CASSLFATGELFF
CDR3nt: TGTGCCAGCAGCTTATTTGCCACCGGGGAGCTGTTTTTT

v_gene: TRBV10-3
d_gene: TRBD1
j_gene: TRBJ1-2
abundance: NA
CDR3aa: CAISEGTVDGYTF
CDR3nt: TGTGCCATCAGTGAAGGGACAGTTGATGGCTACACCTTC

v_gene: TRBV3-1
d_gene: NA
j_gene: TRBJ2-1
abundance: few
CDR3aa: CASSHRGSATHNEQFF
CDR3nt: TGTGCCAGCAGCCATCGTGGGAGTGCGACACACAATGAGCAGTTCTTC

v_gene: TRBV12-3/TRBV12-4
d_gene: TRBD2
j_gene: TRBJ2-5
abundance: few
CDR3aa: CASRPSGGEETQYF
CDR3nt: TGTGCCAGCAGACCCTCGGGAGGAGAAGAGACCCAGTACTTC

v_gene: TRBV7-3
d_gene: NA
j_gene: TRBJ2-5
abundance: NA
CDR3aa: CASSEIRGETQYF
CDR3nt: TGTGCCAGCAGCGAGATCAGGGGTGAGACCCAGTACTTC

v_gene: TRBV30
d_gene: TRBD1
j_gene: TRBJ1-6
abundance: once
CDR3aa: CAWKGQGRNSPLHF
CDR3nt: TGTGCCTGGAAGGGACAGGGGAGAAATTCACCCCTCCACTTT

v_gene: TRBV10-3
d_gene: TRBD2
j_gene: TRBJ2-1
abundance: few
CDR3aa: CAISGLLAGAYNEQFF
CDR3nt: TGTGCCATCAGTGGGCTACTAGCGGGAGCCTACAATGAGCAGTTCTTC

v_gene: TRBV12-3/TRBV12-4
d_gene: NA
j_gene: TRBJ2-5
abundance: few
CDR3aa: CASSFSLLQETQYF
CDR3nt: TGTGCCAGCAGTTTTTCGTTACTTCAAGAGACCCAGTACTTC

v_gene: TRBV5-1
d_gene: TRBD1
j_gene: TRBJ2-1
abundance: NA
CDR3aa: CASSLVTGGLDNEQFF
CDR3nt: TGCGCCAGCAGCTTGGTAACAGGGGGCTTGGACAATGAGCAGTTCTTC